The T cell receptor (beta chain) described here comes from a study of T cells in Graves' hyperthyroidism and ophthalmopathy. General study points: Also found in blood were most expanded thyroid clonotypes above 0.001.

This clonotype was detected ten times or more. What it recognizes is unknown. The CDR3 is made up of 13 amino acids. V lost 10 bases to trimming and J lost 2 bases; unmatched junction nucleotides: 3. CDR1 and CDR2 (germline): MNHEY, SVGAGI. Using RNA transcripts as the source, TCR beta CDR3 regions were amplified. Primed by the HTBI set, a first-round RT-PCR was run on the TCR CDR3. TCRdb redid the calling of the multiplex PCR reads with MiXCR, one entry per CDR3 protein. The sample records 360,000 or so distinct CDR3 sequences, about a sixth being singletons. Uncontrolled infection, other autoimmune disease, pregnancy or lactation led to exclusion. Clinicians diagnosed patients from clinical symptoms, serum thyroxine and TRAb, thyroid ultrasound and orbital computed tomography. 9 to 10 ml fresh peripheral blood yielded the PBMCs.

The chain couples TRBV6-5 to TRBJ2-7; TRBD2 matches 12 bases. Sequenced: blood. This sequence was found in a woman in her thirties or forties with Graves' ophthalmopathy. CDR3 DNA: TGTGCCATATCTAGCGGGAGGGCCTACGAGCAGTACTTC. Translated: CAISSGRAYEQYF.